This TCR beta chain was sequenced for a study of T cells in Graves' hyperthyroidism and ophthalmopathy. The CDR3 is 15 residues long. Germline CDR1 is DFQATT and CDR2 is SNEGSKA (reference sequence). The V gene end was trimmed by 0 bases and the J gene end by 7 bases; junction bases not matched to a gene: 7. RNA transcripts gave rise to amplified TCR beta CDR3 regions. The TCR CDR3 first-round RT-PCR relied on the HTBI primer set. TCRdb used MiXCR to reprocess the multiplex PCR reads, holding one entry per CDR3 protein. Altogether 650,000 to 850,000 distinct CDR3 sequences are present, around a sixth being singletons, with the ten largest covering approximately 15%. This clonotype was counted many times.

The specimen sequenced was blood. This clonotype was sampled from a woman between 50 and 59 years old with Graves' hyperthyroidism that later progressed to Graves' ophthalmopathy. The chain couples TRBV20-1 to TRBJ2-1; 9 bases are a match to TRBD2. CDR3 coding DNA: TGCAGTGCTAGAGATAGGGCGGGGGGGGTGAATGAGCAGTTCTTC. This gives the protein CSARDRAGGVNEQFF.